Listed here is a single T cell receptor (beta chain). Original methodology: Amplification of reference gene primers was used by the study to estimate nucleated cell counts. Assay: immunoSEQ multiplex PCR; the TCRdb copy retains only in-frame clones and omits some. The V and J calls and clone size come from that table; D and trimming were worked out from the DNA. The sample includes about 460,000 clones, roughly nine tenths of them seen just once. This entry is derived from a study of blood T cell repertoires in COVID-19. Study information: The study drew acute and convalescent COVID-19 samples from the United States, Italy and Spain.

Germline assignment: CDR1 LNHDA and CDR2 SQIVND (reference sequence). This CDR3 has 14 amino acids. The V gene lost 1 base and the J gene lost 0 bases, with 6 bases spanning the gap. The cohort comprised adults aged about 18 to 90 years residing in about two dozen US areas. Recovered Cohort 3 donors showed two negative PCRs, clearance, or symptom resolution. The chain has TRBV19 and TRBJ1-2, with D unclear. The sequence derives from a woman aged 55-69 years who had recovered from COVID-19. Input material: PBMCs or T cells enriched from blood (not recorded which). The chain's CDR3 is CASSIAGPNYGYTF. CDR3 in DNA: TGTGCCAGTAGTATAGCCGGTCCTAACTATGGCTACACCTTC.